This TCR beta chain was captured by sequencing in a study of blood T cell repertoires in COVID-19. Study in general: COVID-19 samples from acute and convalescent phases originated in the United States, Italy and Spain. Nucleic acid was either cDNA or gDNA, and it came from T cells, B-cell-depleted T cells, or PBMCs.

As processed by the authors: It was from reference gene primer amplification that nucleated cell counts were estimated. Profiling relied on immunoSEQ multiplex PCR, and the TCRdb table lists in-frame clones only, not all of them. D and trimming come from the DNA, and the V and J calls and clone size come from that table. The sample comprises around 300,000 clones, approximately 88% of which are singletons, and about 3.9% rests with the top ten. Germline V gene lookup returns CDR1 SGHRS and CDR2 YFSETQ. The CDR3 is made up of 15 amino acids. The trim removed 4 bases at V and 3 bases at J, leaving 4 bases unmatched.

Sequenced sample: peripheral blood. The TCR was taken from a woman aged 45-65 years with active or convalescent COVID-19. The chain combines TRBV5-1 with TRBJ2-7; the match to TRBD2 covers 13 bases. The CDR3 DNA is TGCGCCAGCAGCCCCGGACTAGCGGGAGTCTACGAGCAGTACTTC. Its translation: CASSPGLAGVYEQYF.